This T cell receptor beta chain comes out of a study of cytomegalovirus exposure and HLA in healthy donors. General study points: Investigators reported 150 to 200 TCR beta chains as tied to cytomegalovirus. Diagnosis of cytomegalovirus status made by the classifier reportedly showed high specificity and sensitivity. Evidence from a later analysis indicated that most CMV-associated TCR beta chains looked HLA-restricted. Solely CMV serostatus was available to characterize immune exposure.

CDR3 length: 13 residues. Germline CDR1 reads SNHLY; CDR2 reads FYNNEI. V was clipped by 5 bases and J by 6 bases; unmatched bases: 5. PCR employed 60 Vbeta and 13 Jbeta primers. The repertoire was sequenced with immunoSEQ multiplex PCR; TCRdb's copy has only in-frame clones and lacks some. The sample carries over 150,000 clones, about 80% recorded once. Notes on this clone: Its matching antigen is unknown.

This rearrangement joins TRBV2 to TRBJ2-3; 7 bases map to TRBD1. The sample taken for sequencing was PBMCs. The receptor's source is a man aged 30-40 years in good health and CMV-seropositive. The CDR3 loop reads CASSSDRADTQYF. CDR3 bases: TGTGCCAGCAGTTCCGACAGGGCGGATACGCAGTATTTT.